These T cell receptor beta chains were read from a single sample in a study of blood T cell repertoires in COVID-19. Repertoires were generated with immunoSEQ multiplex PCR, while TCRdb's copy carries only in-frame clones and drops some. This sample yields about 160,000 clones, of which approximately 82% are seen a single time; 7% belongs to the top ten. The sample consisted of peripheral blood. All receptors derive from a middle-aged woman with COVID-19, enrolled during active disease. Both conserved end residues are trimmed from each CDR3. Fields, in order: J gene, clone size, V gene, CDR3 protein. Rows may omit the clone size; those that give it use once, few, many or a size class.

J: TRBJ2-3
size: few
V: TRBV7-3
CDR3: ASSPRGFITDTQY

J: TRBJ1-2
size: -
V: TRBV4-2
CDR3: ASSGWTSANYGYT

J: TRBJ1-1
size: -
V: TRBV12-3/TRBV12-4
CDR3: ASSRTRYTEAF

J: TRBJ2-7
size: -
V: TRBV28
CDR3: ASSLRGFVGEQY

J: TRBJ2-1
size: -
V: TRBV6-2/TRBV6-3
CDR3: ASSQTGLYNEQF

J: TRBJ2-7
size: -
V: TRBV14
CDR3: ASSQEHRDSYEQY

J: TRBJ2-1
size: few
V: TRBV2
CDR3: AVPRGAVDEQF

J: TRBJ2-5
size: -
V: TRBV15
CDR3: ATSTMEAQFKETQY

J: TRBJ2-2
size: -
V: TRBV3-1/TRBV3-2
CDR3: ASSQAIRTGYAGELF

J: TRBJ1-1
size: -
V: TRBV18
CDR3: ASSLSGTGGTEAF

J: TRBJ2-1
size: once
V: TRBV10-1
CDR3: ASSRGTGGIDEQF

J: TRBJ2-3
size: -
V: TRBV5-1
CDR3: ASCDRGLIDTQY

J: TRBJ1-5
size: -
V: TRBV25-1
CDR3: ASPTGVQPQH

J: TRBJ1-2
size: -
V: TRBV18
CDR3: ASSMVRDYGYT

J: TRBJ2-1
size: -
V: TRBV7-3
CDR3: ASSDSGSGWDEQF

J: TRBJ1-1
size: -
V: TRBV6-5
CDR3: ASSFRVGNTEAF

J: TRBJ2-3
size: few
V: TRBV27
CDR3: ASSSIGGSTDTQY

J: TRBJ2-1
size: -
V: TRBV6-5
CDR3: ASLKGADNEQF

J: TRBJ2-3
size: -
V: TRBV18
CDR3: ASSLGDSTDTQY

J: TRBJ1-1
size: -
V: TRBV19
CDR3: ASSIGLSEAF

J: TRBJ2-3
size: -
V: TRBV6-5
CDR3: ASTPAGGRDTQY

J: TRBJ2-5
size: once
V: TRBV27
CDR3: ASRDRVETQY

J: TRBJ1-5
size: -
V: TRBV6-1
CDR3: ASSKEGGLTSQPQH

J: TRBJ1-4
size: -
V: TRBV2
CDR3: ASSGDATNEKLF

J: TRBJ2-3
size: -
V: TRBV5-4
CDR3: ASRGLTDTQY

J: TRBJ2-5
size: -
V: TRBV28
CDR3: ASSLVGAEETQY

J: TRBJ1-2
size: -
V: TRBV6-6
CDR3: ASSPRDRGVGGYT

J: TRBJ1-5
size: -
V: TRBV2
CDR3: ASSPDRSFYSNQPQH

J: TRBJ1-1
size: once
V: TRBV12-3/TRBV12-4
CDR3: ASSDRGGTEAF

J: TRBJ2-1
size: once
V: TRBV7-9
CDR3: ASSSRQGAEQF

J: TRBJ2-1
size: -
V: TRBV3-1/TRBV3-2
CDR3: ASNSPGTYNEQF

J: TRBJ2-7
size: -
V: TRBV6-5
CDR3: ASRPQREIIYEQY

J: TRBJ2-3
size: -
V: TRBV18
CDR3: ASSPPGSGRNTQY

J: TRBJ1-5
size: -
V: TRBV19
CDR3: ASSIPPANQPQH

J: TRBJ1-4
size: -
V: TRBV4-2
CDR3: ASSQYGAGEEKLF

J: TRBJ2-7
size: -
V: TRBV27
CDR3: ASSLDGSSYEQY

J: TRBJ1-2
size: -
V: TRBV6-6
CDR3: ASSPSAGQYGYT

J: TRBJ2-1
size: -
V: TRBV5-1
CDR3: ASSLYERYNEQF

J: TRBJ2-5
size: -
V: TRBV7-9
CDR3: ASSLGPRDRVGETQY

J: TRBJ2-5
size: -
V: TRBV6-5
CDR3: ASRRDRGETQY

J: TRBJ2-1
size: few
V: TRBV6-1
CDR3: ASSELRERINEQF

J: TRBJ2-2
size: -
V: TRBV19
CDR3: ASSRRVLAIGELF

J: TRBJ1-2
size: once
V: TRBV19
CDR3: ASSIGGGNYGYT

J: TRBJ2-1
size: once
V: TRBV12-1
CDR3: ASSPRTSSNEQF

J: TRBJ1-2
size: few
V: TRBV20-1
CDR3: SASPGQEHVGIGYT

J: TRBJ1-6
size: -
V: TRBV5-6
CDR3: ASSLAWTGDSPLH

J: TRBJ2-1
size: -
V: TRBV5-6
CDR3: ASTLDRHNEQF

J: TRBJ2-3
size: -
V: TRBV7-9
CDR3: ASSLGDRGPDTQY

J: TRBJ2-1
size: -
V: TRBV6-5
CDR3: ASSHPSAGGEQF